These 9 T cell receptor beta chains originate from one sample sequenced in a study of blood T cell repertoires in COVID-19. Here immunoSEQ multiplex PCR was the method, and the copy in TCRdb shows in-frame clones only, minus some. The sample lists about 250,000 clones; over 75% were seen once. The sequenced material came from PBMCs or T cells enriched from blood (not recorded which). The receptors here all came from a woman in her twenties or thirties who had recovered from COVID-19.

V is TRBV5-1 and J is TRBJ1-1; 9 nucleotides match TRBD1. After removal of 3 bases from V and 5 bases from J, the junction contained 8 bases not matched to a gene. CDR1 is SGHRS, CDR2 YFSETQ, per germline. The CDR3 is made up of 15 amino acids. DNA for the CDR3: TGCGCCAGCAGCTCGGGGGACAGGGCTGGGACTGAAGCTTTCTTT. Its protein is CASSSGDRAGTEAFF.

This chain uses TRBV7-9 with TRBJ1-1, with TRBD1 as a possible D gene (5 bases). The V end lost 1 base, the J end lost 0 bases, and 6 bases lay between the germline ends. This CDR3 is 14 amino acids long. Germline V gives CDR1 SEHNR, CDR2 FQNEAQ (reference sequence). Written as DNA, the CDR3 is TGTGCCAGCAGCTTAGAGGGGATGAACACTGAAGCTTTCTTT. It codes for CASSLEGMNTEAFF.

V gene TRBV6-4 combines with J gene TRBJ1-2; 10 bases align to TRBD1. V shed 4 bases and J 4 bases; nucleotides not matched to a gene: 6. This CDR3 is 15 amino acids long. Per germline, CDR1 MRHNA and CDR2 SNTAGT. The chain's CDR3 is CASSARDRGVYGYTF. The DNA for the CDR3 is TGTGCCAGCAGTGCCCGGGACAGGGGAGTCTATGGCTACACCTTC.

This clone was seen a handful of times. This chain links TRBV4-2 with TRBJ2-1; 15 bases agree with TRBD2. Losses at the gene ends were 0 bases for V and 6 bases for J; bases not matched to a gene: 12. The CDR3 loop spans 20 amino acids. Germline assignment: CDR1 LGHNA and CDR2 YNFKEQ. The CDR3 region has the DNA TGTGCCAGCAGCCAAGATATTTTGGGACTAGCGGGAGGCCAGCCCAATGAGCAGTTCTTC. Its protein product is CASSQDILGLAGGQPNEQFF.

This clone was observed a single time. The genes are TRBV5-4 and TRBJ2-5; 8 nucleotides match TRBD1. Germline V gene data show CDR1 as SGHNT and CDR2 as YYREEE (reference sequence). The CDR3 runs to 14 residues. Trimming removed 2 bases from V and 5 bases from J; junction bases left unmatched: 5. The DNA for the CDR3 is TGTGCCAGCAGCTTTGTGGACAGGGACGAGACCCAGTACTTC. It specifies CASSFVDRDETQYF.

The chain carries TRBV27 and TRBJ2-1; 14 bases map to TRBD2. The V segment lost 5 bases and the J segment 1 base; nucleotides outside the gene matches: 10. The CDR3 consists of 19 residues. Germline V gives CDR1 MNHEY, CDR2 SMNVEV (reference sequence). The CDR3 loop is CASSRAGTSGSNSYNEQFF. The CDR3, as DNA: TGTGCCAGCAGTCGAGCCGGGACTAGCGGGAGTAATTCCTACAATGAGCAGTTCTTC.

The chain combines TRBV7-2 with TRBJ2-1, with a tentative D call TRBD2 (6 bases). The V gene's germline CDR1 is SGHTA and CDR2 FQGNSA. V lost 2 bases and J 5 bases, leaving 16 bases between the germline ends. There are 16 residues in the CDR3. The CDR3 nucleotides read TGTGCCAGCAGCTTAACGTCTGGACTACTCGACAATGAGCAGTTCTTC. Translation: CASSLTSGLLDNEQFF.

J is TRBJ2-7 and V is TRBV9; D possibly corresponds to TRBD1 (6 bases). V lost 3 bases, J lost 5 bases, and 18 bases lay in between. The CDR3 length is 15 residues. Germline values: CDR1 SGDLS, CDR2 YYNGEE. CDR3 DNA sequence: TGTGCCAGCAGCGAGGAACAGGGTTGGGGCGACGAGCAGTACTTC. Translation gives CASSEEQGWGDEQYF.

The V and J genes are TRBV7-2 and TRBJ1-1; D perhaps matches TRBD1 (6 bases). The germline CDR1 and CDR2 sequences are SGHTA and FQGNSA. Trimming took off 3 bases at V and 0 bases at J, with 8 bases between the two ends. This CDR3 comprises 14 residues. The CDR3 DNA is TGTGCCAGCAGCTTCGACAGGTTGAACACTGAAGCTTTCTTT. It yields the protein CASSFDRLNTEAFF.